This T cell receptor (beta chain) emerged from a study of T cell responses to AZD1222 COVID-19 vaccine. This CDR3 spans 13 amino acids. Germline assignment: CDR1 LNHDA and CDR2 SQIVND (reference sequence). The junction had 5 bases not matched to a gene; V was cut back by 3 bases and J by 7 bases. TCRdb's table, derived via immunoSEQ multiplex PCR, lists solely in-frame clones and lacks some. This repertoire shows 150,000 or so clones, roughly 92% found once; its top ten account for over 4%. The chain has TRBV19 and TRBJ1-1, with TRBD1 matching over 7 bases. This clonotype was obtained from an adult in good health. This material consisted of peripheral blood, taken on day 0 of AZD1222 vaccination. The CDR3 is CASSMRGLDEAFF. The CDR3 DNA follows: TGTGCCAGTAGTATGAGGGGGCTAGATGAAGCTTTCTTT.